This T cell receptor (beta chain) was documented in a study of shared clonotypes between healthy human individuals. TCRdb's copy holds only in-frame clones and misses some; the assay was immunoSEQ multiplex PCR. The profile shows 2 million to 2.5 million clones, almost 96% of them singletons. This CDR3 comprises 15 residues. The germline V gene encodes CDR1 SGHTA and CDR2 FQGNSA. The V gene end was trimmed by 2 bases and the J gene end by 10 bases; junction bases not matched to a gene: 11. The sample comprised naive CD4+ T cells sorted from blood. As to subset: CD45RA+ positively selected. This rearrangement joins TRBV7-2 to TRBJ2-1; 7 positions agree with TRBD2. This receptor was identified in a man younger than 30 in good health. The CDR3 protein is CASSLWGGPSWEQFF. CDR3 sequence (DNA): TGTGCCAGCAGCTTATGGGGAGGGCCGAGCTGGGAGCAGTTCTTC.